This is a list of T cell receptor beta chains from one sample in a study of early T cells in non-severe SARS-CoV-2 infection. TCRdb processed the 5' RACE reads anew with MiXCR; each CDR3 protein has one entry. This table holds 75,000 to 100,000 distinct CDR3 sequences, roughly 17% found once. Sample: whole blood. Receptors were obtained from an adult who was a healthcare worker with PCR-confirmed SARS-CoV-2 infection or an uninfected control (not recorded which). Each CDR3 is given with its conserved first and last residue. Fields, in order: J gene, V gene, clone size, D gene, CDR3 DNA, CDR3 protein. D genes are given only for firm matches. For some rows the clone size is stated as once, few or many, or as a class when expanded; others skip it.

TRBJ2-1	TRBV6-6	few	TRBD1	TGTGCCAGCAGTAATCGTGACAGGGTTACGGATGAGCAGTTCTTC	CASSNRDRVTDEQFF
TRBJ1-1	TRBV12-5	many	NA	TGTGCTAGTGGACCGGCCCAAACTGAAGCTTTCTTT	CASGPAQTEAFF
TRBJ2-1	TRBV28	NA	NA	TGTGCCAGCAGTCCTCTGACGGACAATGAGCAGTTCTTC	CASSPLTDNEQFF
TRBJ2-7	TRBV6-5	few	NA	TGTGCCAGCAGTTACTCTCAGGGGTACGAGCAGTACTTC	CASSYSQGYEQYF
TRBJ1-6	TRBV13	few	NA	TGTGCCAGCAGGCAGCGGCTCTCGGGGCAGGGAGATTCACCCCTCCACTTT	CASRQRLSGQGDSPLHF
TRBJ2-5	TRBV7-2	NA	NA	TGTGCCAGCAGCTTAGTCTTTGGGACTCGAAAAGAGACCCAGTACTTC	CASSLVFGTRKETQYF
TRBJ2-7	TRBV12-3/TRBV12-4	few	NA	TGTGCCAGCAGCCGCCGTGGGCAGGGGATCGCCTACGAGCAGTACTTC	CASSRRGQGIAYEQYF
TRBJ2-1	TRBV28	NA	TRBD1	TGTGCCAGCAGTTCAATTGGACAGGGGGCTAATGAGCAGTTCTTC	CASSSIGQGANEQFF
TRBJ2-3	TRBV5-1	few	TRBD2	TGCGCCAGCAGCTTTAGCGGGAGGTCAGATACGCAGTATTTT	CASSFSGRSDTQYF
TRBJ2-2	TRBV11-2	NA	NA	TGTGCCAGCAGCACGGTTAGAGGGGAACCTCCCCGCACCGGGGAGCTGTTTTTT	CASSTVRGEPPRTGELFF
TRBJ1-5	TRBV29-1	many	NA	TGCAGCGTTGAATGGCAGGGAATTGATCAGCCCCAGCATTTT	CSVEWQGIDQPQHF
TRBJ1-5	TRBV20-1	NA	NA	TGCAGTGCTAGAAGTAGGGGGATAAGCAATCAGCCCCAGCATTTT	CSARSRGISNQPQHF
TRBJ1-4	TRBV20-1	few	NA	TGCAGTGCTAGAGACCTCATGGGGGCAACTAATGAAAAACTGTTTTTT	CSARDLMGATNEKLFF
TRBJ2-7	TRBV7-2	few	TRBD2	TGTGCCAGCAGGGGACTAGCGGGAGAATTGTACTACGAGCAGTACTTC	CASRGLAGELYYEQYF
TRBJ2-2	TRBV30	NA	NA	TGTGCCTGGAGGGACATCCTGAACACCGGGGAGCTGTTTTTT	CAWRDILNTGELFF
TRBJ2-7	TRBV28	NA	TRBD1	TGTGCCAGCAGGAAACCGGGACAGGGATACGAGCAGTACTTC	CASRKPGQGYEQYF
TRBJ2-7	TRBV5-1	NA	NA	TGCGCCAGCAGTGTCGACGGGTACGAGCAGTACTTC	CASSVDGYEQYF
TRBJ1-1	TRBV7-8	many	NA	TGTGCCAGCAGCTTAATCGGTGACGGACCCGCACAGGAGGCTTTCTTT	CASSLIGDGPAQEAFF
TRBJ2-7	TRBV5-6	once	NA	TGTGCCAGCAGCTTGCCAGGGGTCTACGAGCAGTACTTC	CASSLPGVYEQYF
TRBJ1-5	TRBV28	NA	NA	TGTGCCAGCAGCGACAGCTTTAATCAGCCCCAGCATTTT	CASSDSFNQPQHF
TRBJ2-4	TRBV27	NA	NA	TGTGCCAGCAGTCCCTCTCCGGGGGGCCAAAACATTCAGTACTTC	CASSPSPGGQNIQYF
TRBJ1-1	TRBV5-1	many	NA	TGCGCCAGCAGCTTCACGGTGAACACTGAAGCTTTCTTT	CASSFTVNTEAFF
TRBJ1-2	TRBV12-3/TRBV12-4	many	NA	TGTGCCAGCAGTTTAGGGAGGGCTGGCTACACCTTC	CASSLGRAGYTF